The sequence of this TCR beta chain was determined in a study of immunodeficiency (dated by TCRdb to about 2019). Regarding the complete study: The repertoires were analyzed to search for VDJ recombination defects and oligoclonality.

Patients showed reduced numbers of naive CD4 T cells and, even more so, naive CD8 T cells, along with expanded effector memory subpopulations. CD3+CD4+ T cells were sorted from fresh PBMCs before TCR sequencing. In regard to this clone: What antigen it recognizes has not been identified. The record has no base qualities; no much larger clone is one base away.

The CDR3 measures 14 amino acids from cysteine to phenylalanine. CDR3 DNA only is kept here, 42 bases in frame from base 1. Trimming at the junction amounts to 3 bases on V and 8 bases on J, and the germline ends lie 16 bases apart. From a lookup of the germline V gene (reference sequence), CDR1 and CDR2 are LNHDA and SQIVND. Genomic DNA was extracted using the QIAamp DNA Blood Mini Kit and was submitted for immunoSEQ repertoire analysis. A standard quantity of genomic DNA template was used for amplification of CDR3 regions by multiplex PCR. The PCR products underwent sequencing on an Illumina platform. The source study handled its data this way. Sequences were aligned to a reference, with V, D and J gene definitions taken from IMGT. Closely related sequences were merged by a nearest-neighbor clustering algorithm so that PCR and sequencing errors were removed. V, D and J usage was analyzed in productive unique and total sequences using ImmunoSEQ Analyzer tools and R version 3.6.1. TCRdb carries this immuneACCESS record with in-frame sequences only. Its versions omit some clonotypes, under half of them owing to an unresolved V gene in the studies checked, with the rest unexplained. The V and J calls and clone size come from that table; D and trimming were worked out from the DNA. This sample holds 2,000 to 3,000 clones; nearly 90% were observed only once. The ten largest clones capture around 7.9% of the sample.

Paper-wide results and their limitations: V-J pairing and productive entropy in CD4+ T cells appeared similar in patients and controls. Severe oligoclonality, judged by top-100 and total clonotype frequencies, was seen in patient CD8+ but not CD4+ T cells. In the entropy comparisons of patients against healthy controls, patients were shown as n=3 (open circles), and an effect of thymic development was suggested only as a possibility.

The receptor was derived from a girl between 5 and 17 years old with POLD1 deficiency. The specimen sequenced was CD4+ T cells from blood. The chain joins TRBV19 to TRBJ1-2; possibly the D gene is TRBD1, per 6 matching bases. The nucleotide sequence is TGTGCCAGTAGTATGGACCCCACAGGGACCGGCTACACCTTC. The resulting protein is CASSMDPTGTGYTF.